Below, one TCR beta chain is given with its context. The antigen is not known. A modified ARM-PCR protocol with three rounds of nested PCR amplified TCRbeta. MiXCR, run by TCRdb on the multiplex PCR reads, gives a single entry per CDR3 protein. Counted here are about 66,000 distinct CDR3 sequences, roughly 73% occurring once; the ten biggest clones make up roughly 30%. This sample's RNA came from whole unsorted tissue. This entry belongs to a study of tumor and adjacent non-tumor tissue in lung cancer. Study overall: There were some 11 adenocarcinoma, a couple of squamous cell carcinoma and 1 small cell lung cancer cases. Each sample yielded about 4.17 million productive TCRbeta reads on average.

V lost 6 bases, J lost 3 bases, and 24 bases lay in between. This CDR3 has 17 amino acids. The germline V gene has CDR1 ENHRY and CDR2 SYGVKD. Broader study findings: Compared with tumor, normal lung showed significantly lower TCR diversity. Tumor repertoires had a smaller top 100 clone share than normal lung.

V and J are TRBV10-3 and TRBJ2-7; D may be TRBD2 (6 bases). The sample taken for sequencing was lung tumor tissue. The receptor was derived from a man aged 55 to 70 with non-small cell lung cancer. CDR3 bases: TGTGCCATCAGAAGACAGACCGGGAGTAAAGATATCTACGAGCAGTACTTC. It specifies CAIRRQTGSKDIYEQYF.